The 26 T cell receptor beta chains listed next were all sequenced from one sample in a study of Ad26.COV2.S vaccination and SARS-CoV-2 variants. Described treatment: 19 received Ad26.COV2.S at low or high dose, single or two shots; about 5 received placebo; per-sample allocation not given. After the first vaccine or placebo injection, samples were drawn on day 63. The data were produced by immunoSEQ multiplex PCR, yet TCRdb's version contains in-frame clones alone and is incomplete. The sample records 250,000 to 300,000 clones, about 90% being singletons. The source material was peripheral blood, sampled in a trial of Ad26.COV2.S vaccine versus placebo. These receptors were obtained from a person aged 18-60 years who received the Ad26.COV2.S COVID-19 vaccine or a placebo.

Remarks on this clone: Other DNA sequences from this sample encode an identical CDR3 as well. The chain carries TRBV19 and TRBJ2-1; no clear D gene. The CDR3 has 15 residues. Per germline, CDR1 LNHDA and CDR2 SQIVND (reference sequence). V was cut by 1 base and J by 5 bases, with 12 bases left in between. CDR3 residues: CASSIGPLEHNEQFF. The CDR3 DNA sequence: TGTGCCAGTAGTATAGGACCCCTGGAACACAATGAGCAGTTCTTC. The full variable domain, completed using reference TRBV19 and TRBJ2-1, is DGGITQSPKYLFRKEGQNVTLSCEQNLNHDAMYWYRQDPGQGLRLIYYSQIVNDFQKGDIAEGYSVSREKKESFPLTVTSAQKNPTAFYLCASSIGPLEHNEQFFGPGTRLTVL.

V gene TRBV5-1 combines with J gene TRBJ1-1, with 7 bases that match TRBD1. Looked up from germline, CDR1 is SGHRS and CDR2 is YFSETQ. The V gene end was trimmed by 0 bases and the J gene end by 1 base; junction bases not matched to a gene: 3. The CDR3 consists of 15 residues. This chain's CDR3 is CASSLGRQGNTEAFF. Here the CDR3 DNA reads TGCGCCAGCAGCTTGGGAAGACAGGGGAACACTGAAGCTTTCTTT. The entire variable domain, with the rest obtained from reference TRBV5-1 and TRBJ1-1, is as follows: KAGVTQTPRYLIKTRGQQVTLSCSPISGHRSVSWYQQTPGQGLQFLFEYFSETQRNKGNFPGRFSGRQFSNSRSEMNVSTLELGDSALYLCASSLGRQGNTEAFFGQGTRLTVV.

The genes are TRBV9 and TRBJ2-3; D is tentatively TRBD1 or TRBD2 (6 bases each). V shed 4 bases and J shed 3 bases, with 12 bases lying between them. The CDR3 has 14 residues. Germline lookup yields CDR1 SGDLS and CDR2 YYNGEE. The CDR3 DNA sequence: TGTGCCAGCAGCTTAGGGGGGCTAACAGATACGCAGTATTTT. Translated, it gives CASSLGGLTDTQYF. The entire variable domain, with the rest obtained from reference TRBV9 and TRBJ2-3, is as follows: DSGVTQTPKHLITATGQRVTLRCSPRSGDLSVYWYQQSLDQGLQFLIQYYNGEERAKGNILERFSAQQFPDLHSELNLSSLELGDSALYFCASSLGGLTDTQYFGPGTRLTVL.

The J gene is TRBJ2-7, the V gene TRBV24-1, with D maybe TRBD1 (5 bases). CDR1 is KGHDR and CDR2 is SFDVKD in the germline V gene. Trimming took 7 bases from V and 5 from J, leaving 17 bases between them. The CDR3 spans 14 residues. CDR3 protein: CATRTGSGLDEQYF. The CDR3 bases are TGTGCCACCAGAACAGGCTCCGGGTTGGACGAGCAGTACTTC.

The V call is TRBV6-5, the J call TRBJ1-2; 9 bases are a match to TRBD1. The CDR3 runs to 14 residues. The junction had 8 bases not matched to a gene; V was cut back by 5 bases and J by 7 bases. The V gene's germline CDR1 is MNHEY and CDR2 SVGAGI. Written as DNA, the CDR3 is TGTGCCAGCAGTCAATTACAGGGGGCAGGTGGCTACACCTTC. It translates to CASSQLQGAGGYTF.

V usage is TRBV7-9 and J usage is TRBJ2-3; 8 bases line up with TRBD2. This CDR3 comprises 15 residues. The germline V gene encodes CDR1 SEHNR and CDR2 FQNEAQ (reference sequence). Losses at the gene ends were 5 bases for V and 1 base for J; bases not matched to a gene: 5. Here the CDR3 reads CASSPAAGGTDTQYF. For the CDR3, the DNA is TGTGCCAGCAGCCCAGCAGCGGGGGGCACAGATACGCAGTATTTT.

The rearrangement uses TRBV5-1 and TRBJ1-2; 10 bases map to TRBD1. Germline V gene lookup returns CDR1 SGHRS and CDR2 YFSETQ. Trimming cost V 0 bases and J 7 bases; bases outside gene matches: 9. There are 16 residues in the CDR3. The CDR3 loop is CASSLDTGTGVGGYTF. CDR3 coding DNA: TGCGCCAGCAGCTTGGACACCGGGACAGGGGTGGGTGGCTACACCTTC.

The chain couples TRBV4-1 to TRBJ2-1; no firm D call. V was clipped by 6 bases and J by 5 bases, with 5 bases between them. Germline V lookup: CDR1 MGHRA, CDR2 YSYEKL. The CDR3 is made up of 11 amino acids. CDR3 loop: CASSYHNEQFF. The CDR3 DNA follows: TGCGCCAGCAGTTACCACAATGAGCAGTTCTTC.

This clone was detected only a few times. This sequence joins TRBV5-1 and TRBJ2-7; D unclear. The V gene's germline CDR1 is SGHRS and CDR2 YFSETQ. CDR3 size: 16 residues. V was cut by 4 bases and J by 0 bases, with 17 bases left in between. This CDR3 is CASSPHPSGFSYEQYF. The CDR3, as DNA: TGCGCCAGCAGCCCTCACCCCTCAGGATTCTCCTACGAGCAGTACTTC.

The V gene is TRBV3-1 (or the pseudogene TRBV3-2), the J gene TRBJ2-2, with D perhaps matching TRBD1 (6 bases). Germline V lookup: CDR1 LGHDT, CDR2 YNNKEL (reference sequence). Trimming shortened V by 3 bases and J by 4 bases, and 9 bases separated the two germline ends. The CDR3 runs to 14 residues. CDR3 sequence (DNA): TGTGCCAGCAGCCAGGGGGCCAGCACCGGGGAGCTGTTTTTT. Its translation: CASSQGASTGELFF.

In DNA form, the CDR3 reads TGTGCCAGCAGGCCTCCGGGACTAGCGGGAGGATCTGGGGAGCTGTTTTTT. As protein: CASRPPGLAGGSGELFF. The gene calls are TRBV7-2 and TRBJ2-2; 15 positions match TRBD2. The V gene end was trimmed by 6 bases and the J gene end by 8 bases; junction bases not matched to a gene: 10. The CDR3 has 17 amino acids. CDR1 SGHTA and CDR2 FQGNSA come from the germline V gene.

The genes are TRBV30 and TRBJ1-5; D is uncertain. The V and J ends lost 2 bases and 8 bases respectively, with 10 bases between them. The length of the CDR3 is 12 residues. The germline V gene encodes CDR1 GTSNPN and CDR2 SVGIG (reference sequence). The CDR3 protein is CAWSNGFEPQHF. In nucleotides, the CDR3 is TGTGCCTGGAGTAATGGATTTGAGCCCCAGCATTTT. Supplemented by reference TRBV30 and TRBJ1-5, the full variable domain reads SQTIHQWPATLVQPVGSPLSLECTVEGTSNPNLYWYRQAAGRGLQLLFYSVGIGQISSEVPQNLSASRPQDRQFILSSKKLLLSDSGFYLCAWSNGFEPQHFGDGTRLSIL.

The gene calls are TRBV15 and TRBJ1-3; 7 bases map to TRBD1. CDR1 is LNHNV and CDR2 is YYDKDF in the germline V gene (reference sequence). The CDR3 runs to 15 residues. V dropped 1 base and J dropped 3; count of bases not matched to a gene: 3. In DNA form, the CDR3 reads TGTGCCACCAGCAGAGGCGACAGGGATGGAAACACCATATATTTT. This gives the protein CATSRGDRDGNTIYF. Based on the CDR3 plus reference TRBV15 and TRBJ1-3, the full variable domain is DAMVIQNPRYQVTQFGKPVTLSCSQTLNHNVMYWYQQKSSQAPKLLFHYYDKDFNNEADTPDNFQSRRPNTSFCFLDIRSPGLGDTAMYLCATSRGDRDGNTIYFGEGSWLTVV.

This chain links TRBV5-8 with TRBJ1-1; D gene uncertain. CDR1 is SGHTS, CDR2 YDEGEE, per germline. Trimming removed 0 bases at V and 3 bases at J, with 6 bases between. This CDR3 contains 13 residues. The CDR3 region is CASSLVRDTEAFF. DNA of the CDR3: TGTGCCAGCAGCTTGGTCCGGGACACTGAAGCTTTCTTT.

The rearrangement links TRBV14 to TRBJ2-1, with D tentatively TRBD1 or TRBD2 (5 bases each). The CDR3 runs 15 residues. Trimming took off 3 bases at V and 5 bases at J, with 14 bases between the two ends. CDR1 SGHDN and CDR2 FVKESK come from the germline V gene. CDR3 sequence (DNA): TGTGCCAGCAGCCAGCTTGCCTGGGGGAACAATGAGCAGTTCTTC. Protein sequence: CASSQLAWGNNEQFF.

The rearrangement links TRBV13 to TRBJ2-5; 7 bases line up with TRBD2. The CDR3 loop spans 13 amino acids. The trim removed 6 bases at V and 5 bases at J, leaving 6 bases unmatched. Germline values: CDR1 PRHDT, CDR2 FYEKMQ (reference sequence). The CDR3 DNA reads TGTGCCAGCAGTGGTCGAGCGGGGGAGACCCAGTACTTC. Translated, it gives CASSGRAGETQYF.

A single count supports this clone. The V gene is TRBV5-1, the J gene TRBJ1-6; D may be TRBD1 (5 bases). The V end lost 0 bases, the J end lost 3 bases, and 7 bases lay between the germline ends. The CDR3 totals 15 residues. CDR1 and CDR2 from the germline V gene are SGHRS and YFSETQ. The CDR3 reads CASSLGGNYNSPLHF. CDR3 DNA sequence: TGCGCCAGCAGCTTGGGGGGGAACTATAATTCACCCCTCCACTTT.

This clone was detected only once. The J gene is TRBJ2-5, the V gene TRBV20-1; TRBD1 matches 7 bases. The CDR3 runs 11 residues. Germline values: CDR1 DFQATT, CDR2 SNEGSKA (reference sequence). This CDR3 is CRTGTQETQYF. The CDR3 DNA is TGCAGGACAGGGACCCAAGAGACCCAGTACTTC.

The rearrangement links TRBV12-5 to TRBJ1-1, with a tentative D call TRBD1 (6 bases). The V and J ends lost 1 base and 7 bases respectively, with 13 bases between them. CDR3 length: 14 residues. The germline V gene has CDR1 LGHNT and CDR2 FRNRAP. The CDR3 DNA is TGTGCTAGTGGTTTGGCCCAGGACAGACTTGAAGCTTTCTTT. It specifies CASGLAQDRLEAFF.

The gene calls are TRBV19 and TRBJ1-2; D is unclear. The CDR3 covers 14 residues. Germline lookup yields CDR1 LNHDA and CDR2 SQIVND (reference sequence). Trimming removed 1 base from V and 4 bases from J, with 10 bases in between. Here the CDR3 reads CASSIGGSIYGYTF. The CDR3 region has the DNA TGTGCCAGTAGTATAGGAGGTTCTATCTATGGCTACACCTTC.

The V call is TRBV7-9, the J call TRBJ1-2; 8 bases agree with TRBD1. The trim removed 4 bases at V and 14 bases at J, leaving 6 bases unmatched. The germline gives CDR1 SEHNR, CDR2 FQNEAQ (reference sequence). The CDR3 extends over 11 amino acids. The CDR3, as DNA: TGTGCCAGCAGCTACCGGACAGGGACGACCTTC. It specifies CASSYRTGTTF. Full variable domain (missing parts from reference TRBV7-9 and TRBJ1-2): DTGVSQNPRHKITKRGQNVTFRCDPISEHNRLYWYRQTLGQGPEFLTYFQNEAQLEKSRLLSDRFSAERPKGSFSTLEIQRTEQGDSAMYLCASSYRTGTTFGSGTRLTVV.

This rearrangement joins TRBV6-5 to TRBJ2-7, with D tentatively TRBD1 (6 bases). CDR3 length equals 14 residues. CDR1 and CDR2 from the germline V gene are MNHEY and SVGAGI. The V and J ends lost 0 bases and 5 bases respectively, with 11 bases between them. This CDR3 is CASSYSTGGHEQYF. The CDR3 DNA is TGTGCCAGCAGTTACTCGACAGGTGGCCACGAGCAGTACTTC.

The chain couples TRBV12-3 or TRBV12-4 to TRBJ1-2; D is undetermined. The CDR3 extends over 12 amino acids. V gave up 2 bases and J gave up 8 bases, with 9 bases separating them. The CDR3 sequence: CASSLRVDGYTF. CDR3 coding DNA: TGTGCCAGCAGTTTAAGGGTGGACGGCTACACCTTC.

The rearrangement uses TRBV30 and TRBJ1-5; possibly TRBD1 for D (5 bases). The germline gives CDR1 GTSNPN, CDR2 SVGIG (reference sequence). Deletions cut 5 bases from V and 2 bases from J, with 10 bases between. CDR3 length: 13 residues. In DNA form, the CDR3 reads TGTGCCTGGGGCCAGGGAGGCAATCAGCCCCAGCATTTT. Amino acids: CAWGQGGNQPQHF.

The chain employs TRBV9 and TRBJ2-3, with 7 bases that match TRBD1. CDR1 SGDLS and CDR2 YYNGEE come from the germline V gene. V dropped 4 bases and J dropped 2; count of bases not matched to a gene: 10. The CDR3 is 16 amino acids. In DNA form, the CDR3 reads TGTGCCAGCAGCTCCCGGACAGGAGATTTCACAGATACGCAGTATTTT. Encoded protein: CASSSRTGDFTDTQYF. Full variable domain (outside the CDR3, taken from reference TRBV9 and TRBJ2-3): DSGVTQTPKHLITATGQRVTLRCSPRSGDLSVYWYQQSLDQGLQFLIQYYNGEERAKGNILERFSAQQFPDLHSELNLSSLELGDSALYFCASSSRTGDFTDTQYFGPGTRLTVL.

The chain couples TRBV15 to TRBJ1-2; perhaps TRBD1 as D (5 bases). V was cut by 7 bases and J by 7 bases, with 16 bases left in between. Germline V gives CDR1 LNHNV, CDR2 YYDKDF (reference sequence). The CDR3 has 13 residues. CDR3 sequence reads: CATTKGRGFGYTF. Written as DNA, the CDR3 is TGTGCCACCACGAAGGGGCGCGGATTTGGCTACACCTTC.